This TCR beta chain was captured by sequencing in a study of blood T cell repertoires in COVID-19. About the study: The cDNA or gDNA used as material had been derived from T cells, B-cell-depleted T cells, or PBMCs.

CDR3 length: 18 amino acids. V lost 6 bases, J lost 0 bases, and 7 bases stayed unmatched. Germline lookup yields CDR1 ENHRY and CDR2 SYGVKD. Method: immunoSEQ multiplex PCR; TCRdb's copy keeps in-frame clones and lacks some. The sample holds about 46,000 clones, 70% to 90% seen once. Sequenced: peripheral blood. The chain uses TRBV10-3 and TRBJ2-3; 15 bases agree with TRBD2. The clonotype originates from a woman of 80 years or more with COVID-19, enrolled during active disease. CDR3 loop: CAIRGLAGGPSSTDTQYF. CDR3 nucleotide sequence: TGTGCCATCAGGGGACTAGCGGGAGGTCCGTCTAGCACAGATACGCAGTATTTT.